Reported below is one T cell receptor (beta chain). Its target is unknown. The TCR beta CDR3 regions underwent amplification from RNA transcripts. HTBI primers were used in a first-round RT-PCR, which preceded a second-round multiplex PCR. One entry per CDR3 protein results from TCRdb running MiXCR on the multiplex PCR reads. The sample records about 620,000 distinct CDR3 sequences, 22% being singletons. This entry is derived from a study of Graves' ophthalmopathy and Graves' hyperthyroidism. Study results and limitations: Blood also contained most of the expanded thyroid clonotypes above 0.001 frequency.

The study recruited hyperthyroidism patients aged 18 to 65 who were newly diagnosed, under 2 months' duration. Diagnostic conclusions were grounded in clinical symptoms, serum thyroxine, TRAb, thyroid ultrasound and orbital computed tomography. The starting material, approximately 10 ml of fresh peripheral blood, provided the PBMCs. The V gene lost 5 bases and the J gene lost 3 bases, with 17 bases spanning the gap. Germline CDR1 SGHAT, CDR2 FQDESV (reference sequence). This CDR3 spans 17 amino acids. What was sequenced was peripheral blood. The receptor's source is a woman aged 18 to 35 with stable Graves' hyperthyroidism. Some clones in this sample may be carry-over from other donors' samples. The V call is TRBV11-1, the J call TRBJ2-6; TRBD1 is a possible D gene (7 bases). CDR3 in DNA: TGTGCCAGCAGCCCCCCAGGGGGGCAGGATGGGGCCAACGTCCTGACTTTC. Its translation: CASSPPGGQDGANVLTF.